This T cell receptor (beta chain) originates from a study of cytomegalovirus exposure and HLA in healthy donors. Only one count was recorded for this clone. The antigen is not known. Overall study findings and caveats: Three of the chains that were CMV-associated were confirmed in vitro to be specific for CMV antigens. V- and J-gene trimming in TCR beta was tied to a missense DCLRE1C variant by an analysis performed later.

The V gene's germline CDR1 is SQVTM and CDR2 ANQGSEA. The CDR3 sequence is 12 residues long. The germline V and J ends were trimmed by 4 bases and 4 bases, with 10 bases remaining between them. Amplification used 60 Vbeta primers and 13 Jbeta primers. Here immunoSEQ multiplex PCR was the method, and the copy in TCRdb shows in-frame clones only, minus some. The data contain about 89,000 clones, roughly 60% of them singletons. J is TRBJ2-5 and V is TRBV29-1, with D possibly being TRBD1 (6 bases). This clonotype originated in a human donor in good health. Sequenced material: PBMCs. CDR3 coding DNA: TGCAGCGTTGGGACAGAGGGAGAGACCCAGTACTTC. Residues: CSVGTEGETQYF.